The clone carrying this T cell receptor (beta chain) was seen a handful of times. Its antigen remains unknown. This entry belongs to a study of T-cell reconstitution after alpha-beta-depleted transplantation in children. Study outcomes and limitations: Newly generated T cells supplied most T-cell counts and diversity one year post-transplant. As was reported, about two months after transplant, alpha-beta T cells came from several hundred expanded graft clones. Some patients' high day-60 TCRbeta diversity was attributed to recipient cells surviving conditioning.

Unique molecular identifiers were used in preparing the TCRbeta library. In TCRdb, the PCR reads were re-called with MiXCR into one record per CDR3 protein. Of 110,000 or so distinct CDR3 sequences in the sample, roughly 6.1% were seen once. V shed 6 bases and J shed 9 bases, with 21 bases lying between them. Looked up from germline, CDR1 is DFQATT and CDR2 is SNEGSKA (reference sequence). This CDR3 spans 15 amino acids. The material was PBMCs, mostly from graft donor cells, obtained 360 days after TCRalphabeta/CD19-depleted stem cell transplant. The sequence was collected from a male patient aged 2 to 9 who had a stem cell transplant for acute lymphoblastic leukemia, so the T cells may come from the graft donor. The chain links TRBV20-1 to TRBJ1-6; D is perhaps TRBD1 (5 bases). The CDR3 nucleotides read TGCAGTGCCACCAGTCTCAGGGAAGTGATTTCACCCCTCCACTTT. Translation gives CSATSLREVISPLHF.